Below are 30 T cell receptor beta chains sequenced from a single sample in a study of blood T cell repertoires in COVID-19. The table came from immunoSEQ multiplex PCR; TCRdb's copy has only in-frame clones and leaves some out. The data show 200,000 to 300,000 clones, 75% to 90% seen once. The sample taken for sequencing was peripheral blood. The source of these receptors is a man in his thirties or forties with active or convalescent COVID-19.

This chain connects TRBV5-6 to TRBJ2-7; 9 bases are a match to TRBD1. From germline, CDR1 is SGHDT and CDR2 YYEEEE. V was clipped by 4 bases and J by 0 bases; unmatched bases: 5. The CDR3 loop spans 15 amino acids. DNA for the CDR3: TGTGCCAGCAGCCCCGGACAGGGGAGCTCCTACGAGCAGTACTTC. It codes for CASSPGQGSSYEQYF.

The chain carries TRBV28 and TRBJ1-6; D gene unclear. V was clipped by 1 base and J by 11 bases, with 9 bases between them. The germline V gene encodes CDR1 MDHEN and CDR2 SYDVKM. The CDR3 is 13 residues long. The CDR3 loop reads CASSLLIGAPLHF. Written as DNA, the CDR3 is TGTGCCAGCAGTTTATTGATCGGGGCACCCCTCCACTTT.

The rearrangement links TRBV9 to TRBJ2-2; D is uncertain. The CDR3 is 14 amino acids. Trimming took off 0 bases at V and 4 bases at J, with 7 bases between the two ends. Germline V lookup: CDR1 SGDLS, CDR2 YYNGEE. The CDR3 coding sequence is TGTGCCAGCAGCGTAGGCGACATCACCGGGGAGCTGTTTTTT. Residues: CASSVGDITGELFF.

This clone turned up a few times. This sequence joins TRBV7-8 and TRBJ1-5; possible D gene TRBD1, 5 bases. CDR1 and CDR2 (germline): SGHVS, FQNEAQ. V lost 2 bases, J lost 4 bases, and 12 bases lay in between. CDR3 length: 15 residues. CDR3 sequence: CASSLISGINQPQHF. DNA of the CDR3: TGTGCCAGCAGCTTAATTTCAGGGATTAATCAGCCCCAGCATTTT. The full variable domain, in which reference TRBV7-8 and TRBJ1-5 provide the parts outside the CDR3, is GAGVSQSPRYKVAKRGQDVALRCDPISGHVSLFWYQQALGQGPEFLTYFQNEAQLDKSGLPSDRFFAERPEGSVSTLKIQRTQQEDSAVYLCASSLISGINQPQHFGDGTRLSIL.

This clone was seen a handful of times. The chain carries TRBV5-1 and TRBJ2-1; no clear D. Germline loops: CDR1 SGHRS, CDR2 YFSETQ. Trimming removed 0 bases from V and 0 bases from J, with 7 bases in between. CDR3 length: 15 amino acids. The DNA of the CDR3 is TGCGCCAGCAGCTTGGTTCTAGGCTCCTACAATGAGCAGTTCTTC. It yields the protein CASSLVLGSYNEQFF.

V gene TRBV6-2 or TRBV6-3 combines with J gene TRBJ2-5, with 9 bases lining up with TRBD2. This CDR3 contains 14 residues. The V gene end was trimmed by 3 bases and the J gene end by 4 bases; junction bases not matched to a gene: 3. Germline V gene data show CDR1 as MNHEY and CDR2 as SVGEGT. DNA for the CDR3: TGTGCCAGCAGTTATGGACTAGCGACAGAGACCCAGTACTTC. It specifies CASSYGLATETQYF.

J is TRBJ2-7 and V is TRBV19; D is possibly TRBD1 (6 bases). This CDR3 region has 12 residues. The ends were cut back, 6 bases at V and 6 bases at J, with 12 bases in the middle. The germline V gene has CDR1 LNHDA and CDR2 SQIVND (reference sequence). The CDR3 region is CASREQGGEQYF. The CDR3 coding sequence is TGTGCCAGTAGGGAACAGGGCGGCGAGCAGTACTTC.

This clone came up many times. This rearrangement joins TRBV30 to TRBJ2-5; D unresolved. This CDR3 contains 13 residues. In germline, CDR1 is GTSNPN, CDR2 SVGIG (reference sequence). The V end lost 0 bases, the J end lost 5 bases, and 10 bases lay between the germline ends. CDR3 bases: TGTGCCTGGAGTGTGGATAACGGGGAGACCCAGTACTTC. Translating it yields CAWSVDNGETQYF.

This clone was recorded a few times. The chain combines TRBV6-2 or TRBV6-3 with TRBJ2-2; D might be TRBD2 (6 bases). Per germline, CDR1 MNHEY and CDR2 SVGEGT. This CDR3 contains 16 residues. Trimming left V 2 bases short and J 4 bases short, with 14 bases between. CDR3 residues: CASSYIRGSSTGELFF. CDR3 bases: TGTGCCAGCAGTTACATCCGGGGGTCTAGCACCGGGGAGCTGTTTTTT.

CDR3 nucleotides: TGTGCCAGCAGCCAACTTCGGGAAGCAGGATCTCATGGCTACACCTTC. Its protein is CASSQLREAGSHGYTF. The chain is built from TRBV14 and TRBJ1-2; D gene ambiguous. The V and J ends lost 2 bases and 6 bases respectively, with 19 bases between them. Germline values: CDR1 SGHDN, CDR2 FVKESK. The CDR3 runs to 16 residues.

CDR3 sequence reads: CASSPNQGASSGYTF. The CDR3 nucleotides read TGTGCCAGCAGCCCGAACCAGGGGGCTTCGAGTGGCTACACCTTC. The chain recombines TRBV7-6 with TRBJ1-2; 8 bases are shared with TRBD1. The CDR3 consists of 15 residues. From germline, CDR1 is SGHVS and CDR2 FNYEAQ. Trimming removed 5 bases from V and 7 bases from J; junction bases left unmatched: 12.

V and J are TRBV5-1 and TRBJ2-1, with 7 bases fitting TRBD1. This CDR3 has 16 amino acids. Losses at the gene ends were 1 base for V and 5 bases for J; bases not matched to a gene: 9. Germline CDR1 reads SGHRS; CDR2 reads YFSETQ. CDR3 coding DNA: TGCGCCAGCAGCTTGTTACAGGGGATGGGGGACAATGAGCAGTTCTTC. Translation gives CASSLLQGMGDNEQFF.

This clone was detected only once. The V gene is TRBV6-6, the J gene TRBJ1-2, with 7 bases aligning to TRBD1. Germline assignment: CDR1 MNHNY and CDR2 SVGAGI (reference sequence). Unmatched junction bases numbered 7, after V lost 7 bases and J lost 2 bases. CDR3 length: 14 residues. The CDR3 region is CASIATGRNYGYTF. In DNA, the CDR3 is TGTGCCAGCATTGCGACAGGGCGAAACTATGGCTACACCTTC.

The chain has TRBV7-7 and TRBJ2-3, with 12 bases matching TRBD1. After removal of 5 bases from V and 6 bases from J, the junction contained 12 bases not matched to a gene. This CDR3 spans 17 amino acids. Germline V gene sequence: CDR1 SSHAT, CDR2 FNYEAQ (reference sequence). The CDR3 DNA reads TGTGCCAGCAGCCCTCAACCGGGACAGGGGGCCGTTGATACGCAGTATTTT. As protein: CASSPQPGQGAVDTQYF.

The CDR3 protein is CASSPSLRNTIYF. CDR3 bases: TGTGCCAGCAGCCCGAGTCTTAGAAACACCATATATTTT. This sequence joins TRBV7-2 and TRBJ1-3; unclear D gene. The CDR3 runs to 13 residues. CDR1 SGHTA and CDR2 FQGNSA come from the germline V gene. Trimming removed 5 bases from V and 5 bases from J, with 10 bases in between.

The gene calls are TRBV6-5 and TRBJ1-3, with TRBD1 as a possible D gene (6 bases). The length of the CDR3 is 15 residues. Deletions cut 6 bases from V and 2 bases from J, with 14 bases between. Per germline, CDR1 MNHEY and CDR2 SVGAGI. The CDR3 region is CASRAQGLTGNTIYF. The CDR3 bases are TGTGCCAGCAGAGCTCAGGGGTTAACTGGAAACACCATATATTTT.

Only a few counts were recorded for this clone. This sequence joins TRBV12-5 and TRBJ2-7, with 8 bases matching TRBD1. Unmatched junction bases numbered 4, after V lost 2 bases and J lost 1 base. The CDR3 runs 15 residues. Germline CDR1 and CDR2: LGHNT and FRNRAP. This chain's CDR3 is CASGLPRQGSYEQYF. In nucleotides, the CDR3 is TGTGCTAGTGGTTTGCCCCGACAGGGGTCCTACGAGCAGTACTTC. Using reference TRBV12-5 and TRBJ2-7 for the parts outside the CDR3, the full variable domain is DARVTQTPRHKVTEMGQEVTMRCQPILGHNTVFWYRQTMMQGLELLAYFRNRAPLDDSGMPKDRFSAEMPDATLATLKIQPSEPRDSAVYFCASGLPRQGSYEQYFGPGTRLTVT.

The chain is built from TRBV19 and TRBJ1-6; no clear D. Germline CDR1 and CDR2: LNHDA and SQIVND (reference sequence). Trimming shortened V by 4 bases and J by 2 bases, and 12 bases separated the two germline ends. The CDR3 totals 16 residues. This CDR3 is CASSNLGLTYNSPLHF. The DNA for the CDR3 is TGTGCCAGTAGTAATCTGGGCCTCACCTATAATTCACCCCTCCACTTT.

The V and J genes are TRBV18 and TRBJ2-7; 10 bases line up with TRBD1. V was clipped by 5 bases and J by 5 bases; unmatched bases: 6. The CDR3 totals 14 residues. CDR1 and CDR2 from the germline V gene are KGHSH and LQKENI. The CDR3 bases are TGTGCCAGCTCATTAGGGACAGGGGTGGACGAGCAGTACTTC. It is translated as CASSLGTGVDEQYF.

V and J are TRBV28 and TRBJ1-4; a possible D gene is TRBD1 (5 bases). Between the trimmed V and J ends, which lost 3 bases and 8 bases, there was a span of 13 bases. The V gene's germline CDR1 is MDHEN and CDR2 SYDVKM. The CDR3 length is 14 residues. CDR3 coding DNA: TGTGCCAGCAGTTTTTCCGGGAGGGACGAAAAACTGTTTTTT. This translates into CASSFSGRDEKLFF.

The chain has TRBV4-3 and TRBJ2-4; D uncertain. Between the trimmed V and J ends, which lost 11 bases and 2 bases, there was a span of 10 bases. Looked up from germline, CDR1 is LGHNA and CDR2 is YSLEER. CDR3 size: 12 residues. CDR3 in DNA: TGCGCCCCCATGTGGCCCAAAAACATTCAGTACTTC. The encoded protein is CAPMWPKNIQYF.

The V gene is TRBV3-1 (or the pseudogene TRBV3-2), the J gene TRBJ1-1; TRBD1 aligns across 8 bases. Germline V CDR1 and CDR2: LGHDT, YNNKEL (reference sequence). CDR3 length equals 14 residues. Trimming took 4 bases from V and 1 from J; bases not matched to a gene: 2. The CDR3 DNA reads as TGTGCCAGCAGCCTACAGGGGGGGAACACTGAAGCTTTCTTT. This gives the protein CASSLQGGNTEAFF.

This rearrangement joins TRBV29-1 to TRBJ1-5; possibly TRBD1 for D (5 bases). The CDR3 runs 13 residues. The V gene's germline CDR1 is SQVTM and CDR2 ANQGSEA. The V gene lost 6 bases and the J gene lost 5 bases, with 14 bases spanning the gap. Here the CDR3 reads CSVGPGGDQPQHF. The CDR3 nucleotides read TGCAGCGTAGGACCCGGGGGAGATCAGCCCCAGCATTTT.

The gene calls are TRBV4-1 and TRBJ2-7; 8 bases agree with TRBD1. V shed 2 bases and J 5 bases; nucleotides not matched to a gene: 8. Germline V gene lookup returns CDR1 MGHRA and CDR2 YSYEKL. This CDR3 contains 15 residues. This CDR3 reads CASSQYDRGGNEQYF. CDR3 bases: TGCGCCAGCAGCCAATACGACAGGGGTGGGAACGAGCAGTACTTC.

This clone was seen once. The chain uses TRBV5-1 and TRBJ2-1, with 7 nucleotides matching TRBD1. The germline gives CDR1 SGHRS, CDR2 YFSETQ. This CDR3 comprises 15 residues. The J segment lost 4 bases and the V segment lost 3 bases, leaving 7 bases of the junction unmatched. CDR3 sequence (DNA): TGCGCCAGCAGCTCCCGACAGGGTATGTACAATGAGCAGTTCTTC. As protein: CASSSRQGMYNEQFF.

The V gene is TRBV6-2 or TRBV6-3, the J gene TRBJ1-5, with TRBD1 identical over 10 bases. V shed 5 bases, J shed 1 base, and the junction held 8 bases outside the gene matches. CDR3 size: 17 residues. Germline loops: CDR1 MNHEY, CDR2 SVGEGT. CDR3 amino acids: CASSPRQGALSNQPQHF. Written as DNA, the CDR3 is TGTGCCAGCAGTCCCCGACAGGGGGCTTTGAGCAATCAGCCCCAGCATTTT.

In this sample, this clone turned up a few times. The chain couples TRBV5-1 to TRBJ2-7; TRBD2 agrees at 9 bases. V was clipped by 0 bases and J by 7 bases; unmatched bases: 11. CDR3 size: 16 residues. The germline CDR1 and CDR2 sequences are SGHRS and YFSETQ. CDR3 loop: CASSLAVRGGAFEQYF. The CDR3 DNA reads TGCGCCAGCAGCTTGGCCGTTCGCGGGGGGGCCTTTGAGCAGTACTTC. Using reference TRBV5-1 and TRBJ2-7 for the parts outside the CDR3, the full variable domain is KAGVTQTPRYLIKTRGQQVTLSCSPISGHRSVSWYQQTPGQGLQFLFEYFSETQRNKGNFPGRFSGRQFSNSRSEMNVSTLELGDSALYLCASSLAVRGGAFEQYFGPGTRLTVT.

The rearrangement uses TRBV6-1 and TRBJ2-7, with TRBD2 matching 9 bases. Germline CDR1 reads MNHNS; CDR2 reads SASEGT. V lost 1 base, J lost 4 bases, and 5 bases stayed unmatched. This CDR3 is built from 15 residues. The CDR3 coding sequence is TGTGCCAGCAGTGAAGTGCCTAGCGGGGCTTACGAGCAGTACTTC. It encodes CASSEVPSGAYEQYF.

V and J are TRBV4-1 and TRBJ2-7; D ambiguous. The germline gives CDR1 MGHRA, CDR2 YSYEKL. The ends were cut back, 5 bases at V and 2 bases at J, with 13 bases in the middle. This CDR3 comprises 14 residues. The CDR3 loop is CASSSTTGTYEQYF. The DNA for the CDR3 is TGCGCCAGCAGCTCAACGACTGGAACCTACGAGCAGTACTTC.

For the CDR3, the DNA is TGCGCCAGCAGCTTGACACAGGGTAACCACGAGCAGTACTTC. Its protein is CASSLTQGNHEQYF. The chain combines TRBV5-1 with TRBJ2-7, with D perhaps matching TRBD1 (6 bases). Germline V gene lookup returns CDR1 SGHRS and CDR2 YFSETQ. The CDR3 runs to 14 residues. The ends were cut back, 1 base at V and 5 bases at J, with 13 bases in the middle.